This TCR beta chain appears in the sequencing data of a study of cytotoxic CD8 clonotypes in ibrutinib-treated CLL. Study overall: Response samples came after a median 12 months of treatment, range 6 to 36.

Using immunoSEQ multiplex PCR, the repertoire was profiled, and TCRdb retains in-frame clones only, with some absent. This sample has about 63,000 clones, with roughly 50% found just once. Trimming removed 5 bases at V and 4 bases at J, with 11 bases between. Germline assignment: CDR1 SGHAT and CDR2 FQNNGV. The CDR3 length is 13 residues. This TCR was sampled from a human donor with chronic lymphocytic leukemia. The sample consisted of PBMCs, taken after 12 months of ibrutinib treatment. The gene calls are TRBV11-2 and TRBJ1-1; D call uncertain. The CDR3 region has the DNA TGTGCCAGCAGCCCAGCCGGGGTCACTGAAGCTTTCTTT. This codes for CASSPAGVTEAFF.